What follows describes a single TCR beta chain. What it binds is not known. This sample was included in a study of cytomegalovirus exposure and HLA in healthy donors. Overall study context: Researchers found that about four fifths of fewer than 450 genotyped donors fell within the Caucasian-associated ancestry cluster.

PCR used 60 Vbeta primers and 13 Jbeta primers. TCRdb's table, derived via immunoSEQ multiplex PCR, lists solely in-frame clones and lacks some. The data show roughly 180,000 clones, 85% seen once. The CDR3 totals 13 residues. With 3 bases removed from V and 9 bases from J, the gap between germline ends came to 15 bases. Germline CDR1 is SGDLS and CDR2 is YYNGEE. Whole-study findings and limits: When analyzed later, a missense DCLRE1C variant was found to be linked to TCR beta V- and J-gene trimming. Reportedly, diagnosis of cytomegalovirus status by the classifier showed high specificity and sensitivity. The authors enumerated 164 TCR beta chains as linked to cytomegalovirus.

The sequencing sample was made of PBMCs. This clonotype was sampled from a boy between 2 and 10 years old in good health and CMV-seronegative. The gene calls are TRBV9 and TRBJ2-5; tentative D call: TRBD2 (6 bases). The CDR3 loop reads CASSGSGSGAQYF. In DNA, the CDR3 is TGTGCCAGCAGCGGGAGCGGCTCGGGGGCCCAGTACTTC.